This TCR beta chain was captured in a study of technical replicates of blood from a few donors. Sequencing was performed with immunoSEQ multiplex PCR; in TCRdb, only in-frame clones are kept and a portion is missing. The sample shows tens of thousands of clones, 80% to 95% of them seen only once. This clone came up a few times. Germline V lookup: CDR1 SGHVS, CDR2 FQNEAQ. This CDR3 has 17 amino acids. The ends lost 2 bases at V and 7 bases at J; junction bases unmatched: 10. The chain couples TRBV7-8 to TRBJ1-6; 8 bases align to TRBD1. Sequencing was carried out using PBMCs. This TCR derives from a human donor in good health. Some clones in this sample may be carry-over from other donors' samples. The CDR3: CASSLLGQGSTNSPLHF. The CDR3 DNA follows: TGTGCCAGCAGCTTATTAGGACAGGGAAGTACGAATTCACCCCTCCACTTT.